The sequence of this T cell receptor (beta chain) was determined in a study of T cells in Graves' hyperthyroidism and ophthalmopathy. The source material, RNA transcripts, was used to amplify TCR beta CDR3 regions. During a first-round RT-PCR of the TCR CDR3, the HTBI primer set was used. MiXCR, applied by TCRdb to the multiplex PCR reads, yields one record per CDR3 protein. The sample has more than 300,000 distinct CDR3 sequences; approximately 15% are singletons. Germline CDR1 is DFQATT and CDR2 is SNEGSKA (reference sequence). The CDR3 has 12 residues. Trimming removed 3 bases from V and 3 bases from J, with 9 bases in between.

This TCR derives from a woman aged 60-75 years with Graves' hyperthyroidism. The gene calls are TRBV20-1 and TRBJ2-7, with D uncertain. Specimen: blood. Here the CDR3 reads CSASETDYEQYF. The CDR3 DNA follows: TGCAGTGCTAGCGAGACGGACTACGAGCAGTACTTC.